The 26 T cell receptor beta chains reported below all come from one sample, sequenced in a study of early T cells in non-severe SARS-CoV-2 infection. From the 5' RACE reads, TCRdb called clonotypes with MiXCR, one entry per CDR3 protein. The table includes about 120,000 distinct CDR3 sequences, around 13% detected once. Material: whole blood, obtained at baseline. The receptors derive from an adult who was a healthcare worker with PCR-confirmed SARS-CoV-2 infection or an uninfected control (not recorded which).

This clonotype was counted a few times. The chain couples TRBV7-9 to TRBJ1-1; no firm D call. The germline V gene encodes CDR1 SEHNR and CDR2 FQNEAQ (reference sequence). Between the trimmed V and J ends, which lost 6 bases and 1 base, there was a span of 12 bases. This CDR3 is built from 14 residues. The CDR3 DNA reads as TGTGCCAGCAGGCTGGACGGATCGAACACTGAAGCTTTCTTT. It codes for CASRLDGSNTEAFF.

This clonotype was seen a few times. The chain uses TRBV29-1 and TRBJ2-3; 8 bases fit TRBD1. There are 13 residues in the CDR3. From germline, CDR1 is SQVTM and CDR2 ANQGSEA. V gave up 4 bases and J gave up 3 bases; unmatched junction bases: 3. The CDR3 sequence: CSVARGRTDTQYF. CDR3 sequence (DNA): TGCAGCGTTGCCAGGGGGCGGACAGATACGCAGTATTTT.

A few counts support this clonotype. The chain joins TRBV6-5 to TRBJ2-1; D is unclear. CDR3 length: 14 amino acids. The V gene lost 0 bases and the J gene lost 9 bases, with 12 bases spanning the gap. Germline-derived CDR1 and CDR2 are MNHEY and SVGAGI. The CDR3 DNA follows: TGTGCCAGCAGTTACTCTGCAGGTAGGAGTGAGCAGTTCTTC. This codes for CASSYSAGRSEQFF.

In its sample, this clonotype was seen a few times. CDR3 nucleotides: TGTGCCAGCAGCTTAGTTAGCGGGGGGGCAGCAGATACGCAGTATTTT. Its protein product is CASSLVSGGAADTQYF. The rearrangement joins TRBV7-2 to TRBJ2-3; 11 bases map to TRBD2. Germline assignment: CDR1 SGHTA and CDR2 FQGNSA. The CDR3 covers 16 residues. The V gene end was trimmed by 1 base and the J gene end by 4 bases; junction bases not matched to a gene: 4. The whole variable domain, filled in from reference TRBV7-2 and TRBJ2-3, reads GAGVSQSPSNKVTEKGKDVELRCDPISGHTALYWYRQSLGQGLEFLIYFQGNSAPDKSGLPSDRFSAERTGGSVSTLTIQRTQQEDSAVYLCASSLVSGGAADTQYFGPGTRLTVL.

This clonotype was seen many times. The chain has TRBV4-2 and TRBJ1-4; D unresolved. The germline V gene encodes CDR1 LGHNA and CDR2 YNFKEQ. The ends were cut back, 0 bases at V and 0 bases at J, with 17 bases in the middle. The CDR3 covers 19 residues. The CDR3 region has the DNA TGTGCCAGCAGCCAAGAGCGGGGTATTAGTTTAACAACTAATGAAAAACTGTTTTTT. It is translated as CASSQERGISLTTNEKLFF.

The chain is built from TRBV6-4 and TRBJ2-1, with D possibly matching TRBD1 (5 bases). V lost 3 bases to trimming and J lost 1 base, with 10 bases between them. Germline V gives CDR1 MRHNA, CDR2 SNTAGT. The CDR3 runs 15 residues. The CDR3 bases are TGTGCCAGCAGTGAGGGGCCAGGATCCTACAATGAGCAGTTCTTC. Its translation: CASSEGPGSYNEQFF.

This clonotype was picked up many times. The V call is TRBV19, the J call TRBJ1-2; 8 bases agree with TRBD1. Germline CDR1 LNHDA, CDR2 SQIVND (reference sequence). With 7 bases clipped from V and 4 bases from J, the junction kept 5 bases outside the gene matches. The CDR3 consists of 13 residues. CDR3 protein: CASTDREVYGYTF. The CDR3 nucleotides are TGTGCCAGTACGGACAGGGAGGTCTATGGCTACACCTTC.

The genes are TRBV9 and TRBJ2-1, with 7 bases identical to TRBD2. This CDR3 is 16 amino acids long. J lost 9 bases, V lost 0 bases, and 12 bases had no gene match. CDR1 is SGDLS and CDR2 is YYNGEE in the germline V gene. The CDR3 reads CASSVVSSGPLSEQFF. In nucleotides, the CDR3 is TGTGCCAGCAGCGTAGTGTCTAGCGGACCATTGAGTGAGCAGTTCTTC.

The table lists this clonotype with many counts. This chain links TRBV5-6 with TRBJ2-7, with D unresolved. V lost 2 bases and J 2 bases, leaving 11 bases between the germline ends. CDR1 and CDR2 from the germline V gene are SGHDT and YYEEEE. The CDR3 covers 14 residues. For the CDR3, the DNA is TGTGCCAGCAGCTTAAGACGGAGAGCCTACGAGCAGTACTTC. Translating gives CASSLRRRAYEQYF. Filled out from reference TRBV5-6 and TRBJ2-7, the complete variable domain reads DAGVTQSPTHLIKTRGQQVTLRCSPKSGHDTVSWYQQALGQGPQFIFQYYEEEERQRGNFPDRFSGHQFPNYSSELNVNALLLGDSALYLCASSLRRRAYEQYFGPGTRLTVT.

The chain recombines TRBV3-1 with TRBJ2-1; TRBD2 agrees at 9 bases. CDR3 length: 17 residues. Germline CDR1 is LGHDT and CDR2 is YNNKEL (reference sequence). Trimming removed 4 bases from V and 0 bases from J; junction bases left unmatched: 7. The CDR3: CASSPSRGGSSYNEQFF. Written as DNA, the CDR3 is TGTGCCAGCAGCCCTTCGCGGGGGGGCAGCTCCTACAATGAGCAGTTCTTC.

J is TRBJ2-7 and V is TRBV9; possibly TRBD2 for D (5 bases). Trimming removed 4 bases from V and 0 bases from J, with 14 bases in between. There are 15 residues in the CDR3. The V gene's germline CDR1 is SGDLS and CDR2 YYNGEE. In DNA, the CDR3 is TGTGCCAGCAGCCTACAAGACGGGGACTCCTACGAGCAGTACTTC. Protein: CASSLQDGDSYEQYF.

This clonotype was detected ten times or more. The CDR3 nucleotides are TGTGCCAGCAGTTTTGGAGGGGTAGGTCATCAGCCCCAGCATTTT. Residues: CASSFGGVGHQPQHF. The V call is TRBV12-3 or TRBV12-4, the J call TRBJ1-5, with a possible D match to TRBD1 (5 bases). Deletions cut 3 bases from V and 5 bases from J, with 14 bases between. The CDR3 length is 15 residues.

This clonotype has only a few counts. The chain employs TRBV5-1 and TRBJ1-2; 7 bases match TRBD1. The V segment lost 4 bases and the J segment 6 bases; nucleotides outside the gene matches: 15. Looked up from germline, CDR1 is SGHRS and CDR2 is YFSETQ. This CDR3 spans 16 amino acids. The CDR3 spells CASSPTAETGIHGYTF. CDR3 DNA: TGCGCCAGCAGCCCCACTGCTGAGACAGGGATCCATGGCTACACCTTC. Filled out from reference TRBV5-1 and TRBJ1-2, the complete variable domain reads KAGVTQTPRYLIKTRGQQVTLSCSPISGHRSVSWYQQTPGQGLQFLFEYFSETQRNKGNFPGRFSGRQFSNSRSEMNVSTLELGDSALYLCASSPTAETGIHGYTFGSGTRLTVV.

J is TRBJ1-1 and V is TRBV5-1, with unresolved D. The CDR3 contains 14 residues. V gave up 1 base and J gave up 6 bases, with 13 bases separating them. In germline, CDR1 is SGHRS, CDR2 YFSETQ. CDR3 sequence reads: CASSLNQMGAEAFF. The CDR3 nucleotides are TGCGCCAGCAGCTTGAACCAAATGGGCGCTGAAGCTTTCTTT.

This clonotype was picked up many times. The CDR3 nucleotides read TGTGCCAGCAGTAAGGGGCGCTGGGAGACCCAGTACTTC. Its protein is CASSKGRWETQYF. J is TRBJ2-5 and V is TRBV25-1; the D gene is possibly TRBD1 (5 bases). Germline V lookup: CDR1 MGHDK, CDR2 SYGVNS. V lost 5 bases and J 5 bases, leaving 12 bases between the germline ends. CDR3 size: 13 residues.

The CDR3 region has the DNA TGCAGTGCTGTCCGGACAGGGAAAGCCTACGAGCAGTACTTC. Translating gives CSAVRTGKAYEQYF. The chain recombines TRBV20-1 with TRBJ2-7, with 8 bases matching TRBD1. CDR3 length: 14 residues. V lost 5 bases to trimming and J lost 2 bases; unmatched junction nucleotides: 8. The germline V gene encodes CDR1 DFQATT and CDR2 SNEGSKA (reference sequence).

About this clonotype: A junction boundary mismatches the germline segment, possibly from a read error. The chain combines TRBV29-1 with TRBJ1-1; D remains unclear. CDR1 SQVTM and CDR2 ANQGSEA come from the germline V gene. The CDR3 runs to 12 residues. The CDR3 nucleotides are TGCAGCGTTGAAAAGGAGGCAGGCCCCACGGACTTT. This sequence encodes CSVEKEAGPTDF.

This rearrangement joins TRBV6-5 to TRBJ1-2; 9 nucleotides match TRBD1. Germline V gives CDR1 MNHEY, CDR2 SVGAGI. This CDR3 has 14 amino acids. V dropped 6 bases and J dropped 3; count of bases not matched to a gene: 5. The CDR3 spells CASRGTGTDYGYTF. The DNA for the CDR3 is TGTGCCAGCAGAGGGACAGGGACCGACTATGGCTACACCTTC.

This clonotype is a singleton in its sample. The chain recombines TRBV12-3 or TRBV12-4 with TRBJ1-1; unclear D gene. The CDR3 sequence is 13 residues long. The germline V and J ends were trimmed by 6 bases and 10 bases, with 18 bases remaining between them. The DNA for the CDR3 is TGTGCCAGCAGCCGACAACTACAAAGTGGAGCTTTCTTT. It codes for CASSRQLQSGAFF.

This clonotype was counted between two and nine times. V is TRBV7-9 and J is TRBJ1-1; 12 positions match TRBD1. CDR3 length: 16 residues. CDR1 SEHNR and CDR2 FQNEAQ come from the germline V gene (reference sequence). Unmatched junction bases numbered 11, after V lost 6 bases and J lost 6 bases. The CDR3 coding sequence is TGTGCCAGCAGTAGCCGGGACAGGGGGCAGTTAGCTGAAGCTTTCTTT. This codes for CASSSRDRGQLAEAFF.

The CDR3 DNA reads TGCGCCAGCAGCTTGATTCCAGGGGGCGACGAGCAGTACTTC. Translating gives CASSLIPGGDEQYF. This chain connects TRBV5-1 to TRBJ2-7; the match to TRBD1 covers 8 bases. V dropped 1 base and J dropped 5; count of bases not matched to a gene: 5. Germline values: CDR1 SGHRS, CDR2 YFSETQ. The CDR3 runs to 14 residues.

This clonotype was seen ten or more times. The V and J genes are TRBV20-1 and TRBJ2-2; 10 positions agree with TRBD2. Germline loops: CDR1 DFQATT, CDR2 SNEGSKA (reference sequence). Trimming removed 0 bases from V and 0 bases from J; junction bases left unmatched: 7. This CDR3 comprises 18 residues. The DNA of the CDR3 is TGCAGTGCTAGAGATCGGGCTAGCGGGGGTGCGAACACCGGGGAGCTGTTTTTT. It translates to CSARDRASGGANTGELFF.

In this sample, this clonotype turned up a few times. The V gene is TRBV6-2 or TRBV6-3, the J gene TRBJ2-2; no reliable D call. Germline CDR1 is MNHEY and CDR2 is SVGEGT. Deletions cut 6 bases from V and 7 bases from J, with 12 bases between. There are 13 residues in the CDR3. The CDR3 sequence: CASSKGRFGELFF. CDR3 nucleotides: TGTGCCAGCAGCAAAGGCCGGTTCGGGGAGCTGTTTTTT.

The V and J genes are TRBV4-1 and TRBJ1-4; D is ambiguous. This CDR3 is built from 12 residues. V shed 0 bases and J shed 5 bases, with 1 base lying between them. Germline loops: CDR1 MGHRA, CDR2 YSYEKL. CDR3 bases: TGCGCCAGCAGCCAAGAAAATGAAAAACTGTTTTTT. Protein product: CASSQENEKLFF.

V is TRBV10-3 and J is TRBJ2-7, with D possibly TRBD1 on 5 matching bases. The CDR3 consists of 12 residues. Looked up from germline, CDR1 is ENHRY and CDR2 is SYGVKD. The V gene lost 3 bases and the J gene lost 6 bases, with 9 bases spanning the gap. CDR3 nucleotides: TGTGCCATCAGTGACCAGGGAACCGAGCAGTACTTC. Translating gives CAISDQGTEQYF.

This clonotype showed up many times. This CDR3 is CSARPETSRETQYF. In DNA, the CDR3 is TGCAGTGCTAGGCCCGAGACTAGCAGGGAGACCCAGTACTTC. This chain links TRBV20-1 with TRBJ2-5, with TRBD2 identical over 7 bases. Per germline, CDR1 DFQATT and CDR2 SNEGSKA (reference sequence). V was clipped by 3 bases and J by 5 bases; unmatched bases: 9. CDR3 length equals 14 residues.